Listed below are T cell receptor beta chains from one sample, sequenced in a study of fetal regulatory T cell absence and autoimmunity. Generated by immunoSEQ multiplex PCR, the TCRdb table keeps only in-frame clones and is missing some. The sample includes 95,000 to 100,000 clones, 55% to 75% of them seen just once. The specimen was pancreas tissue. The receptors stem from a male donor with IPEX syndrome. Each CDR3 is given with its conserved first and last residue. The D gene is left open where the match is weak. Not every row has a clone size; where given, it reads once, few, many or a size class.

TGTGCCAGCTCACTTAGAAAGGCAGCTCCCTACAATGAGCAGTTCTTC | CASSLRKAAPYNEQFF | TRBJ2-1 | - | TRBV18 | -
TGTGCCAGCAGTTTCGGGCAGGGCGGTGGCTACACCTTC | CASSFGQGGGYTF | TRBJ1-2 | - | TRBV27 | few
TGTGCCAGCAGCGTAGGAAGGGTAGAGACCCAGTACTTC | CASSVGRVETQYF | TRBJ2-5 | - | TRBV9 | -
TGTGCCATCAATAGGGGACTAGCAGGGCTACAAGAGACCCAGTACTTC | CAINRGLAGLQETQYF | TRBJ2-5 | TRBD2 | TRBV2 | -
TGTGCCAGCAGCGCCCAGAGGGGGACAGGGGGCAACTATGGCTACACCTTC | CASSAQRGTGGNYGYTF | TRBJ1-2 | TRBD1 | TRBV9 | -
TGTGCCAGCAGTAAGCGGGAGGTCGGCACAGATACGCAGTATTTT | CASSKREVGTDTQYF | TRBJ2-3 | TRBD2 | TRBV6-6 | -
TGTGCCAGCAGCTTAAAACGGGGAACTGGAAACACCATATATTTT | CASSLKRGTGNTIYF | TRBJ1-3 | - | TRBV7-9 | few
TGTGCCAGCAGCGAGGGGGCCGGGACTAGGTTGTACGAGCAGTACTTC | CASSEGAGTRLYEQYF | TRBJ2-7 | - | TRBV9 | -
TGTGCCAGCAGTTACTCAGTAAAGGCCGAGCAGTTCTTC | CASSYSVKAEQFF | TRBJ2-1 | - | TRBV6-5 | -
TGTGCCAGCAGTTCCTCAGGGTACGAGCAGTACTTC | CASSSSGYEQYF | TRBJ2-7 | - | TRBV6-6 | few
TGTGCCAGCAGCACACAGACCGTTCAAGAGACCCAGTACTTC | CASSTQTVQETQYF | TRBJ2-5 | - | TRBV5-6 | -
TGTGCCAGCAGTTTTTATAGGGGCAGCAATCAGCCCCAGCATTTT | CASSFYRGSNQPQHF | TRBJ1-5 | - | TRBV27 | -
TGTGCCAGCAGTGTCCGACTAGCTGGTACAGATACGCAGTATTTT | CASSVRLAGTDTQYF | TRBJ2-3 | TRBD2 | TRBV6-1 | -
TGTGCCAGCAGCGCGGGAAGAGGGGGTAGTACCGGGGAGCTGTTTTTT | CASSAGRGGSTGELFF | TRBJ2-2 | - | TRBV9 | -
TGTGCCAGCAGCTTAGGACTAGCGGGAGTTTACGAGCAGTACTTC | CASSLGLAGVYEQYF | TRBJ2-7 | TRBD2 | TRBV11-2 | once
TGCGCCAGCAGCCCTACAGCGAACACTGAAGCTTTCTTT | CASSPTANTEAFF | TRBJ1-1 | - | TRBV4-1 | -
TGTGCCATCAGTGATGGATTCTCCACAGATACGCAGTATTTT | CAISDGFSTDTQYF | TRBJ2-3 | - | TRBV10-3 | few
TGCGCCAGCAGCTTGTCGGGACTAGTGATTGAGACCCAGTACTTC | CASSLSGLVIETQYF | TRBJ2-5 | TRBD2 | TRBV5-1 | -
TGTGCCAGCAGCTTGGACAGGGGCAATGAGCAGTTCTTC | CASSLDRGNEQFF | TRBJ2-1 | TRBD1 | TRBV7-2 | -
TGTGCCACCAGCAGAGACCCTGTAGCGGGGCTAGGCCCCTACGAGCAGTACTTC | CATSRDPVAGLGPYEQYF | TRBJ2-7 | TRBD2 | TRBV15 | -
TGTGCCAGCAGCTTGTTCGGGACAGACAAAAACATTCAGTACTTC | CASSLFGTDKNIQYF | TRBJ2-4 | TRBD1 | TRBV5-7 | few
TGTGCCAGCAGTCGTGCAGGGGACACAATGACCCAGTACTTC | CASSRAGDTMTQYF | TRBJ2-5 | - | TRBV6-5 | once
TGTGCCTGGAGTGTTCAGGGGAACACTGAAGCTTTCTTT | CAWSVQGNTEAFF | TRBJ1-1 | - | TRBV30 | -